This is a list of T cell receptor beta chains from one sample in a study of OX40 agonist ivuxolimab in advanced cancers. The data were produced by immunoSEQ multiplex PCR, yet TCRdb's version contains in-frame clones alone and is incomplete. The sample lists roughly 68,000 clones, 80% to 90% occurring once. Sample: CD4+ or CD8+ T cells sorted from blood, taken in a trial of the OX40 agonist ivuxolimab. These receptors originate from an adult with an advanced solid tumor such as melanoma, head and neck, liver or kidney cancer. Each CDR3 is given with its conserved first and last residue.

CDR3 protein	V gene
CAWSRGAGVNEQFF	TRBV30
CASSLISGGYRDNEQFF	TRBV7-6
CASSLVWSPQETQYF	TRBV5-4
CASSVGGGDTQYF	TRBV9
CASSASGQGWDEQYF	TRBV9
CASSISGANNEQFF	TRBV19
CASSYSTGNTGELFF	TRBV6-5
CASKGQALVALHF	TRBV27
CASRGGGETQYF	TRBV5-1
CASGLAPGGWNYGYTF	TRBV12-5
CASSPEGSGTYEQYF	TRBV13
CASSLPASYEQYF	TRBV28
CASSWVGQADNEQFF	TRBV7-8
CASSLAYKDTGELFF	TRBV7-9
CASSPGQAPDEQYF	TRBV4-1
CASSSGTDSYNEQFF	TRBV7-9
CASSGSGSTDTQYF	TRBV9
CAISGKLSMNTEAFF	TRBV10-3
CASRPAVLDWEQFF	TRBV27
CASRPRLAGGETQYF	TRBV28
CASSLAPAGGSQFF	TRBV5-1
CASSEWGRVAKNIQYF	TRBV2
CASSSAGSFPSLHF	TRBV27
CASSLVGLSLEETQYF	TRBV7-8
CASSLKTGGFDTGELFF	TRBV7-8
CASSQNNRDRDYGYTF	TRBV4-1
CASRTAAGGGREQYF	TRBV13
CASSYSGRGSSYEQYF	TRBV6-5
CASSATAGVLPYEQYF	TRBV5-4
CASSPMGPHPYEQYF	TRBV5-5
CASSARVTSGGPYNEQFF	TRBV19
CASKVVEAGSYNEQFF	TRBV28
CASSPGQDHYEQYF	TRBV5-6
CASSGNPSSYNEQFF	TRBV5-1
CASSILGTSHEQFF	TRBV19
CASSSFGTGGYEQYF	TRBV13
CASSPTLRAGDEQFF	TRBV11-2
CAISDGQGRGGYTF	TRBV10-3
CASSTGRGYNEQFF	TRBV19
CASSLYANTEAFF	TRBV27